These T cell receptor beta chains were read from a single sample in a study of cytomegalovirus exposure and HLA in healthy donors. Profiled with immunoSEQ multiplex PCR; TCRdb holds only in-frame clones, not every one. This sample has roughly 150,000 clones, with around 81% found just once. The source material was PBMCs. Receptors originate from a middle-aged man in good health and CMV-seronegative. Both conserved end residues are part of each CDR3. Each record gives: D gene, V gene, J gene, clone size, CDR3 protein, CDR3 DNA. A D gene is named only where the DNA matches it firmly. The size entry is marked missing in some rows and otherwise reads once, few, many or a size class.

TRBD1	TRBV19	TRBJ1-1	-	CASSIPRTGGIHTEAFF	TGTGCCAGTAGTATCCCGAGGACAGGGGGCATCCACACTGAAGCTTTCTTT
-	TRBV6-5	TRBJ2-1	-	CASSLKQVSYNEQFF	TGTGCCAGCAGTTTAAAGCAGGTCTCCTACAATGAGCAGTTCTTC
-	TRBV28	TRBJ2-6	-	CASSLSGANVLTF	TGTGCCAGCAGTCTTTCTGGGGCCAACGTCCTGACTTTC
-	TRBV19	TRBJ2-3	-	CASSAGLVDTQYF	TGTGCCAGTAGTGCGGGACTGGTAGATACGCAGTATTTT
TRBD2	TRBV14	TRBJ2-3	-	CASSLTAGVITDTQYF	TGTGCCAGCAGCCTCACAGCGGGAGTAATCACAGATACGCAGTATTTT
-	TRBV9	TRBJ2-1	few	CASSVFASGSYNEQFF	TGTGCCAGCAGCGTTTTCGCGAGCGGCTCCTACAATGAGCAGTTCTTC
TRBD2	TRBV6-1	TRBJ2-7	once	CASSEIVAGDFYEQYF	TGTGCCAGCAGTGAGATCGTAGCGGGAGACTTCTACGAGCAGTACTTC
-	TRBV29-1	TRBJ1-3	once	CSVEDSGNTIYF	TGCAGCGTTGAAGATTCGGGAAACACCATATATTTT
TRBD1	TRBV6-1	TRBJ2-3	-	CASTLDRGWADTQYF	TGTGCCAGCACCTTGGACAGGGGCTGGGCAGATACGCAGTATTTT
-	TRBV7-8	TRBJ1-6	-	CASSLDGLNSPLHF	TGTGCCAGCAGCTTAGATGGGCTTAATTCACCCCTCCACTTT
TRBD1	TRBV5-1	TRBJ1-1	-	CASGGSTGAAEAFF	TGCGCCAGCGGAGGATCTACAGGGGCTGCGGAAGCTTTCTTT
TRBD1	TRBV11-1	TRBJ1-1	-	CASSPGTGGVGTEAFF	TGTGCCAGCAGCCCCGGGACAGGGGGAGTTGGCACTGAAGCTTTCTTT
-	TRBV29-1	TRBJ1-2	few	CSVEDRTNYGYTF	TGCAGCGTTGAGGACAGAACCAACTATGGCTACACCTTC
TRBD1	TRBV27	TRBJ2-1	-	CASSLSHRGDEQFF	TGTGCCAGCAGTTTATCGCACAGGGGAGATGAGCAGTTCTTC
TRBD2	TRBV7-9	TRBJ2-7	-	CSSSLGGSGGEQYF	TGTTCCAGCAGCTTGGGAGGGAGTGGGGGTGAGCAGTACTTC
-	TRBV30	TRBJ2-5	-	CAWSAGLQETQYF	TGTGCCTGGAGTGCGGGACTCCAAGAGACCCAGTACTTC
-	TRBV5-4	TRBJ1-1	few	CASSGIATEAFF	TGTGCCAGCAGCGGCATCGCCACTGAAGCTTTCTTT
TRBD2	TRBV4-1	TRBJ2-5	-	CASSQRLSSGRGETQYF	TGCGCCAGCAGCCAAAGGCTGTCGTCGGGGCGGGGGGAGACCCAGTACTTC
TRBD1	TRBV7-9	TRBJ1-2	-	CASSSGTAFFYGYTF	TGTGCCAGCAGCTCCGGGACAGCCTTTTTCTATGGCTACACCTTC
TRBD1	TRBV9	TRBJ2-1	-	CASSVIGTGVNEQFF	TGTGCCAGCAGCGTCATTGGGACAGGGGTGAATGAGCAGTTCTTC
TRBD1	TRBV6-5	TRBJ2-1	few	CASSSNRGSDNEQFF	TGTGCCAGCAGCAGTAACAGGGGTTCGGACAATGAGCAGTTCTTC
TRBD1	TRBV29-1	TRBJ1-4	-	CSVGTEYLFF	TGCAGCGTCGGGACAGAATATCTGTTTTTT
TRBD1	TRBV2	TRBJ2-3	-	CASSYRDRADTQYF	TGTGCCAGCAGTTACCGGGACAGGGCAGATACGCAGTATTTT
-	TRBV4-2	TRBJ2-7	-	CASSLSGGGRILYEQYF	TGTGCCAGCAGCCTCTCCGGGGGCGGGAGAATTTTGTACGAGCAGTACTTC
-	TRBV2	TRBJ2-3	-	CASSELQVGTDTQYF	TGTGCCAGCAGTGAGTTACAAGTGGGCACAGATACGCAGTATTTT
TRBD1	TRBV4-1	TRBJ2-3	-	CASSTGATDTQYF	TGCGCCAGCAGTACAGGGGCCACAGATACGCAGTATTTT
-	TRBV19	TRBJ2-5	-	CASSLQGQETQYF	TGTGCCAGTAGTCTACAGGGTCAGGAGACCCAGTACTTC
-	TRBV2	TRBJ2-4	once	CASSDVGRRGIQYF	TGTGCCAGCAGTGATGTCGGGAGACGGGGCATTCAGTACTTC
-	TRBV2	TRBJ2-5	-	CASPERGSETQYF	TGTGCCAGCCCGGAACGGGGGTCAGAGACCCAGTACTTC
-	TRBV7-6	TRBJ2-6	once	CASSLLPGLRSGANGLTF	TGTGCCAGCAGCTTACTCCCGGGACTGCGATCTGGGGCCAACGGCCTGACTTTC
-	TRBV5-1	TRBJ1-2	-	CASRGDTANYGYTF	TGCGCCAGCAGGGGGGACACAGCTAACTATGGCTACACCTTC
-	TRBV10-1	TRBJ2-1	-	CASSESGVGGNEQFF	TGCGCCAGCAGTGAGAGCGGAGTAGGAGGCAATGAGCAGTTCTTC
TRBD2	TRBV29-1	TRBJ2-2	-	CSVESSGSGGELFF	TGCAGCGTTGAATCTAGCGGGTCAGGCGGGGAGCTGTTTTTT
-	TRBV9	TRBJ2-3	once	CASSVGGGLDTDTQYF	TGTGCCAGCAGCGTAGGGGGGGGGCTGGACACAGATACGCAGTATTTT
TRBD1	TRBV6-5	TRBJ1-2	-	CASSRRQGRYGYTF	TGTGCCAGCAGTCGACGACAGGGCCGATATGGCTACACCTTC
TRBD2	TRBV4-1	TRBJ2-3	-	CASSTRTSGSTDTQYF	TGCGCCAGCAGCACTCGGACTAGCGGGAGTACAGATACGCAGTATTTT
-	TRBV4-1	TRBJ1-1	-	CASSQMGAGGDTEAFF	TGCGCCAGCAGCCAGATGGGTGCTGGGGGCGACACTGAAGCTTTCTTT
TRBD2	TRBV18	TRBJ2-7	-	CASSPSSGNEQYF	TGTGCCAGCTCACCGTCTAGCGGGAACGAGCAGTACTTC
-	TRBV4-1	TRBJ1-1	-	CASSQPNSQVEAFF	TGCGCCAGCAGCCAACCGAACAGTCAGGTCGAAGCTTTCTTT
-	TRBV5-1	TRBJ2-3	few	CASSLAGEDTQYF	TGCGCCAGCAGCTTGGCAGGGGAAGATACGCAGTATTTT
-	TRBV30	TRBJ1-1	-	CAWVGDWANAEAFF	TGTGCCTGGGTGGGGGACTGGGCTAATGCTGAAGCTTTCTTT
-	TRBV10-3	TRBJ1-1	-	CAVAGTSGAEAFF	TGTGCCGTTGCCGGGACATCCGGAGCTGAAGCTTTCTTT
TRBD1	TRBV7-9	TRBJ1-2	-	CASSLGDRVGDGYTF	TGTGCCAGCAGCTTAGGAGACAGGGTTGGAGATGGCTACACCTTC
TRBD2	TRBV29-1	TRBJ2-1	-	CSVVSGGFNEQFF	TGCAGCGTTGTGAGCGGGGGGTTCAATGAGCAGTTCTTC